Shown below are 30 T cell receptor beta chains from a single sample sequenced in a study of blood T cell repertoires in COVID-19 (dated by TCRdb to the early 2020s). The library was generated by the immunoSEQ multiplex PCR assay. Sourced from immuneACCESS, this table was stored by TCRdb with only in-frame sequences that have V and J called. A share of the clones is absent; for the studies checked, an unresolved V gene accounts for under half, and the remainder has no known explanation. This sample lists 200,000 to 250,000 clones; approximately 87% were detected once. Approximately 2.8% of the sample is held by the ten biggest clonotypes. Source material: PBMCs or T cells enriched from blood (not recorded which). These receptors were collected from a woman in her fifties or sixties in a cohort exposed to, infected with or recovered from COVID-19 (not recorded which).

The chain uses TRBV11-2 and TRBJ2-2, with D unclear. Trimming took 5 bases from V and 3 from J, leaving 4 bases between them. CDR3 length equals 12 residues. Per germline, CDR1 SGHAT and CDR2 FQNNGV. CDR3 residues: CASSPDTGELFF. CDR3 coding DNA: TGTGCCAGCAGCCCGGACACCGGGGAGCTGTTTTTT.

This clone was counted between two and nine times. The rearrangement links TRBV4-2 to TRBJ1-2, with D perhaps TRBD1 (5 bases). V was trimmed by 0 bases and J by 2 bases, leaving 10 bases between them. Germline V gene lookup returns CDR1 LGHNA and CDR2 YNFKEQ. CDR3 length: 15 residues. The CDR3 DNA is TGTGCCAGCAGCCAAGACGCAGGGCCCAACTATGGCTACACCTTC. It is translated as CASSQDAGPNYGYTF.

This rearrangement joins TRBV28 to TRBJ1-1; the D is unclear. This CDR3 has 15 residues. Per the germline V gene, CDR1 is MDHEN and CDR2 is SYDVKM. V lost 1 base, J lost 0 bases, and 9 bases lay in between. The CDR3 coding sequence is TGTGCCAGCAGTTTATTGTCCGTTATGAACACTGAAGCTTTCTTT. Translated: CASSLLSVMNTEAFF.

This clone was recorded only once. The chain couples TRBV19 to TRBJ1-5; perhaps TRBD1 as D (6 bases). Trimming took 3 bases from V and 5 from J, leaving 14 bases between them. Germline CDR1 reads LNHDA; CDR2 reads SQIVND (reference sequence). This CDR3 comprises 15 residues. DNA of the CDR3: TGTGCCAGTAGTATCCGAAACAGGGCTGATCAGCCCCAGCATTTT. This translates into CASSIRNRADQPQHF.

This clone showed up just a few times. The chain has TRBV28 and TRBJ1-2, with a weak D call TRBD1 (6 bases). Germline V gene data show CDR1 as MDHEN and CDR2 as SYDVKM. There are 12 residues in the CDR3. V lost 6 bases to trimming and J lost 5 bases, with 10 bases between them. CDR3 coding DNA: TGTGCCAGCAGCCCCAGGGGATATGGCTACACCTTC. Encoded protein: CASSPRGYGYTF.

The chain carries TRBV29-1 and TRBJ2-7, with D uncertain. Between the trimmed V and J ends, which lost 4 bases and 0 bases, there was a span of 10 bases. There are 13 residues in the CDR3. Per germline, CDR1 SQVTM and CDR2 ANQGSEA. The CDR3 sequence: CSVAKRISYEQYF. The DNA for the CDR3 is TGCAGCGTTGCTAAACGCATCTCCTACGAGCAGTACTTC.

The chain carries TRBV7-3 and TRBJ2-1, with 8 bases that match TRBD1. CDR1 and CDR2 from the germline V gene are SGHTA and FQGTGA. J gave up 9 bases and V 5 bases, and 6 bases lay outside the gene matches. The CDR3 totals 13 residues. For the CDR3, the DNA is TGTGCCAGCAGCGTACAGGGGGTCGCTGAGCAGTTCTTC. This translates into CASSVQGVAEQFF. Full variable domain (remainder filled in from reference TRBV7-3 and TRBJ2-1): GAGVSQTPSNKVTEKGKYVELRCDPISGHTALYWYRQSLGQGPEFLIYFQGTGAADDSGLPNDRFFAVRPEGSVSTLKIQRTERGDSAVYLCASSVQGVAEQFFGPGTRLTVL.

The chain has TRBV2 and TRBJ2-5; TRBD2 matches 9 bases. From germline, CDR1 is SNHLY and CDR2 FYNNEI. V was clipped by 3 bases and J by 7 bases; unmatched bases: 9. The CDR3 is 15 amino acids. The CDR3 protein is CASSERRGGLVTQYF. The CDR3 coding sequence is TGTGCCAGCAGTGAGAGGCGGGGGGGGCTTGTGACCCAGTACTTC.

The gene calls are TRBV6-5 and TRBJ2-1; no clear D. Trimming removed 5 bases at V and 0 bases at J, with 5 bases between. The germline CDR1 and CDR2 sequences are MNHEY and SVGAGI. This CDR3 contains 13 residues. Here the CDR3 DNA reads TGTGCCAGCAGTCGGTACTCCTACAATGAGCAGTTCTTC. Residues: CASSRYSYNEQFF.

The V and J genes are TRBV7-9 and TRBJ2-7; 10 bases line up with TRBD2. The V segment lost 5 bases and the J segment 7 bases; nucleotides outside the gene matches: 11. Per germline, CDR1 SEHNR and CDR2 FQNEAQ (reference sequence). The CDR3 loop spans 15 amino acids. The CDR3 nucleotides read TGTGCCAGCAGCCTAATAGCGGGAGGCCCTACGGAGCAGTACTTC. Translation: CASSLIAGGPTEQYF.

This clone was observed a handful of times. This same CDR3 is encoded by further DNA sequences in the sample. The CDR3 loop reads CASSGGSNQPQHF. The CDR3 bases are TGTGCCAGCAGTGGAGGTAGCAATCAGCCCCAGCATTTT. V usage is TRBV12-3 or TRBV12-4 and J usage is TRBJ1-5; D remains unclear. Trimming removed 5 bases from V and 0 bases from J, with 5 bases in between. The CDR3 spans 13 residues.

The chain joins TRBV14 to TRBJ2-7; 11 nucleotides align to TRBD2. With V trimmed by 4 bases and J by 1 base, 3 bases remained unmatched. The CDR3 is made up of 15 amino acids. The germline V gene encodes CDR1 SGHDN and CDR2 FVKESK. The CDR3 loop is CASSPTSGGSYEQYF. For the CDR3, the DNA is TGTGCCAGCAGCCCAACTAGCGGGGGTTCCTACGAGCAGTACTTC.

DNA for the CDR3: TGTGCCAGCAGCTTAGGAGTGGATGAGCAGTTCTTC. Translated: CASSLGVDEQFF. The genes are TRBV7-8 and TRBJ2-1; no firm D call. This CDR3 region has 12 residues. Germline loops: CDR1 SGHVS, CDR2 FQNEAQ. The germline V and J ends were trimmed by 1 base and 8 bases, with 6 bases remaining between them. Drawing the rest from reference TRBV7-8 and TRBJ2-1, the complete variable domain is GAGVSQSPRYKVAKRGQDVALRCDPISGHVSLFWYQQALGQGPEFLTYFQNEAQLDKSGLPSDRFFAERPEGSVSTLKIQRTQQEDSAVYLCASSLGVDEQFFGPGTRLTVL.

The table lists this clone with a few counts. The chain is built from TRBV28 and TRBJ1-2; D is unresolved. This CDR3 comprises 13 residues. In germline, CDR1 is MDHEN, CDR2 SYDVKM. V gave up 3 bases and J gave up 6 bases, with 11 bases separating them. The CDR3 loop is CASSLAVMDGYTF. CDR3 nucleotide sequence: TGTGCCAGCAGTTTGGCAGTGATGGATGGCTACACCTTC.

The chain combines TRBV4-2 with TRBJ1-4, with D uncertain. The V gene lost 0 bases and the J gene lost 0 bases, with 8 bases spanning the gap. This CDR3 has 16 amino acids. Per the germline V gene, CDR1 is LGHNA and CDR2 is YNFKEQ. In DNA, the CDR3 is TGTGCCAGCAGCCAAGATTGGGCTGCAACTAATGAAAAACTGTTTTTT. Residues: CASSQDWAATNEKLFF.

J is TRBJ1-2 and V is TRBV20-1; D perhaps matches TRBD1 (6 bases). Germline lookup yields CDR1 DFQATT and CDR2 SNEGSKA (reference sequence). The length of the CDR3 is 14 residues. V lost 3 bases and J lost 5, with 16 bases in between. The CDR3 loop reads CSASLPTGWYGYTF. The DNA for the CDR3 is TGCAGTGCTAGTCTTCCCACAGGGTGGTATGGCTACACCTTC.

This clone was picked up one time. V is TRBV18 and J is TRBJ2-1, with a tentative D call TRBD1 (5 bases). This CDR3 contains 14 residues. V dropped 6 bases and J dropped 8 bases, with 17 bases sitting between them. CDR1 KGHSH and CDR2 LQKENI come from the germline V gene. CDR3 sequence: CASSQQATGHEQFF. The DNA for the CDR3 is TGTGCCAGCTCCCAACAGGCAACGGGCCATGAGCAGTTCTTC.

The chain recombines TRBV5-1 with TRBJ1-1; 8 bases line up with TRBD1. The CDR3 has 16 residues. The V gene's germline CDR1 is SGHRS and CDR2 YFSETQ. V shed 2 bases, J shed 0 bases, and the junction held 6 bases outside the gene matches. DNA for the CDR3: TGCGCCAGCAGCTTATTTGGACAGGGTATGAACACTGAAGCTTTCTTT. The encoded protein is CASSLFGQGMNTEAFF.

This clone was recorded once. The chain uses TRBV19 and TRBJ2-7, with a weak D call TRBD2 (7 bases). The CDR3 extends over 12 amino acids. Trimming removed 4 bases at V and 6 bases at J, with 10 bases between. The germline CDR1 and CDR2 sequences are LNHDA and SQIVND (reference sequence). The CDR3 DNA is TGTGCCAGTAGTAGGGGAGGGGGCGAGCAGTACTTC. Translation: CASSRGGGEQYF.

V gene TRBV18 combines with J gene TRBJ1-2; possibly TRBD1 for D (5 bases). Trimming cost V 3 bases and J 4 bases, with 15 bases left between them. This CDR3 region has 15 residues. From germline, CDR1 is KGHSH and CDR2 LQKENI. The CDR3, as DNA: TGTGCCAGCTCACCTCCAATAGGGGCTATCTATGGCTACACCTTC. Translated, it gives CASSPPIGAIYGYTF.

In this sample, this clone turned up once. The CDR3 nucleotides are TGTGCCAGCAGGGGAGGACTAGCGGGGGGGCGCCGTGCCACAGATACGCAGTATTTT. This sequence encodes CASRGGLAGGRRATDTQYF. This sequence joins TRBV2 and TRBJ2-3, with 15 nucleotides matching TRBD2. CDR1 is SNHLY and CDR2 is FYNNEI in the germline V gene. The CDR3 length is 19 residues. V dropped 6 bases and J dropped 2; count of bases not matched to a gene: 12.

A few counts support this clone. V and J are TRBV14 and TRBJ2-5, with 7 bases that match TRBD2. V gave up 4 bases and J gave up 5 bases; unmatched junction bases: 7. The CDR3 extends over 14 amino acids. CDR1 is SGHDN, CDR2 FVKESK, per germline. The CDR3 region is CASSRWEGVETQYF. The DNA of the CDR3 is TGTGCCAGCAGCCGCTGGGAGGGCGTTGAGACCCAGTACTTC.

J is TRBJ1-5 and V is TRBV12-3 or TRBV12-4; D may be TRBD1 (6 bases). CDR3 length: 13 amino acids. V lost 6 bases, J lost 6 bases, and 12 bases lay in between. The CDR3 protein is CASRPGDGQPQHF. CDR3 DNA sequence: TGTGCCAGCAGACCAGGGGATGGTCAGCCCCAGCATTTT.

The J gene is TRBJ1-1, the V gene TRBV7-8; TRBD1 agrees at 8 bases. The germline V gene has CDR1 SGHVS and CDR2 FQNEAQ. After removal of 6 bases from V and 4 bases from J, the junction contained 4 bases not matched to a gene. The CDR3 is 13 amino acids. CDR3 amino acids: CASRFGQGTEAFF. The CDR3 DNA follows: TGTGCCAGCAGGTTTGGACAGGGCACTGAAGCTTTCTTT.

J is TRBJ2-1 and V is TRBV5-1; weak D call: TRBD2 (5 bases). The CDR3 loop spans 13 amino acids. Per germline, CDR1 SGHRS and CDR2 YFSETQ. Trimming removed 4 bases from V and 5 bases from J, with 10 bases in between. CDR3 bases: TGCGCCAGCAGCCCGGACTGGAACAATGAGCAGTTCTTC. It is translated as CASSPDWNNEQFF.

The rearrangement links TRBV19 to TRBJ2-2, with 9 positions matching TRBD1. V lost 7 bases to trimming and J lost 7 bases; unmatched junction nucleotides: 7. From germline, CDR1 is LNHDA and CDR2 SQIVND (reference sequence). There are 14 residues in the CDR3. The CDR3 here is CASTYRGRGGELFF. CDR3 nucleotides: TGTGCCAGTACCTACAGGGGGCGGGGCGGGGAGCTGTTTTTT.

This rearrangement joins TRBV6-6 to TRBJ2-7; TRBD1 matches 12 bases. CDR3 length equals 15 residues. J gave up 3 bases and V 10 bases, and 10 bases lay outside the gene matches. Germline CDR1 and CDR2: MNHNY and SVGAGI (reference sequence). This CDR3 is CATQLGTGGFYEQYF. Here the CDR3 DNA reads TGTGCCACCCAACTCGGGACAGGGGGCTTCTACGAGCAGTACTTC.

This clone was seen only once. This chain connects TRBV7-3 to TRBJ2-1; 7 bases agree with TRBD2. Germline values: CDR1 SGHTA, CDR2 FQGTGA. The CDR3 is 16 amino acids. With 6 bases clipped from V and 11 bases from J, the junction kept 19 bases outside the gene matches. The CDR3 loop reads CASRSNPRGGGRKQFF. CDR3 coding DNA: TGTGCCAGCAGATCAAACCCGCGGGGCGGGGGAAGGAAGCAGTTCTTC.

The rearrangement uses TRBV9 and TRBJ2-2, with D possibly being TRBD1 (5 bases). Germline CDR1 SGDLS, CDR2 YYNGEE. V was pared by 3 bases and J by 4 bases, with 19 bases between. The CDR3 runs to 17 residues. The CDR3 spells CASSALLRAPGTGELFF. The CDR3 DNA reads TGTGCCAGCAGCGCCTTGCTCAGGGCCCCGGGCACCGGGGAGCTGTTTTTT.

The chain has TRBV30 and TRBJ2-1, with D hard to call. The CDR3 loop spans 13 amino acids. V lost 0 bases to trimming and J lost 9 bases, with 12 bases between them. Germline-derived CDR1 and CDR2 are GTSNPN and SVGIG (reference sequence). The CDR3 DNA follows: TGTGCCTGGAGTGTACTTGGTGTCGGTGAGCAGTTCTTC. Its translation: CAWSVLGVGEQFF.